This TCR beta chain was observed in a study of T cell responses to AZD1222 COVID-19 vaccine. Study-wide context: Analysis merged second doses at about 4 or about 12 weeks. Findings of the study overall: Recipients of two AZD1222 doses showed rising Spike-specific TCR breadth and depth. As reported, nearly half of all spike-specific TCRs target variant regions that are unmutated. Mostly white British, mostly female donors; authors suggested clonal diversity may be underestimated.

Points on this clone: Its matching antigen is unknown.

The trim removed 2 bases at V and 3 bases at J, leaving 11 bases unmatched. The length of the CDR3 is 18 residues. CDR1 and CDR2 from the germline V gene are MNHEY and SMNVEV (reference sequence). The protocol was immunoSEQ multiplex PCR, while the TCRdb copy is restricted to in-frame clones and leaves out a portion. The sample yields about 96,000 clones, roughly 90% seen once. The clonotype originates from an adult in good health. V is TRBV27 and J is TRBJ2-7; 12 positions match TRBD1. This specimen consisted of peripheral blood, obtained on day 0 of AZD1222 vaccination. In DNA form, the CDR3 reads TGTGCCAGCAGTTTAGGGACAGGGGGCGCAGGTGAGATCTACGAGCAGTACTTC. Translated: CASSLGTGGAGEIYEQYF.